The 25 T cell receptor beta chains presented below share a single source sample, sequenced in a study of blood T cells in healthy people across ages. The use of a sample-barcoded 5' primer and a J-beta primer mix characterized a second PCR of roughly 6 to 11 cycles. TCRdb used MiXCR to reprocess the 5' RACE reads, holding one entry per CDR3 protein. The data contain 1.5 million or so distinct CDR3 sequences, approximately 40% of them seen just once; the ten biggest clones take up 7% to 9%. Input material: blood. The receptor source for this set is a woman aged 18-30 years in good health.

A few counts support this clonotype. This sequence joins TRBV7-9 and TRBJ1-2; 7 bases agree with TRBD1. Germline CDR1 and CDR2: SEHNR and FQNEAQ (reference sequence). Trimming at V came to 1 base and at J to 6 bases, leaving 5 bases not matched to a gene. The length of the CDR3 is 14 residues. The CDR3 loop reads CASSLGRDSHGYTF. CDR3 DNA sequence: TGTGCCAGCAGCTTAGGCCGGGACAGCCATGGCTACACCTTC.

V is TRBV10-3 and J is TRBJ2-1; 12 bases match TRBD2. The DNA end is a closer match to TRBJ2-7, so the J assignment may be wrong. Germline V gene data show CDR1 as ENHRY and CDR2 as SYGVKD. CDR3 length: 17 residues. DNA for the CDR3: TGTGCCATCAGTGAGACCACTAGCGGGAGGTCCTACAATGAGCAGTACTTC. This translates into CAISETTSGRSYNEQYF.

A note on this clonotype: This may come from a read error, since a much larger clone is one base off. The chain combines TRBV5-1 with TRBJ2-1; 7 bases are a match to TRBD2. From germline, CDR1 is SGHRS and CDR2 YFSETQ. The CDR3 is made up of 15 amino acids. The CDR3 nucleotides read TGCGCCAGCGGCTTGGCTAGCGGCTCCTACAATGAGCAGTTCTTC. Protein: CASGLASGSYNEQFF.

This sequence joins TRBV12-5 and TRBJ2-4; TRBD2 might be the D (6 bases). The V gene lost 2 bases and the J gene lost 6 bases, with 14 bases spanning the gap. The CDR3 extends over 15 amino acids. Germline V CDR1 and CDR2: LGHNT, FRNRAP. Here the CDR3 DNA reads TGTGCTAGTGGTTTGTGGGCCCCCGGGGGAAACATTCAGTACTTC. Amino acids: CASGLWAPGGNIQYF.

The chain recombines TRBV6-1 with TRBJ1-6; D remains ambiguous. The germline V and J ends were trimmed by 3 bases and 6 bases, with 15 bases remaining between them. The CDR3 contains 16 residues. The germline gives CDR1 MNHNS, CDR2 SASEGT. DNA of the CDR3: TGTGCCAGCAGTGACCGGACCCACATCCCTAATTCACCCCTCCACTTT. This codes for CASSDRTHIPNSPLHF.

The chain is built from TRBV5-1 and TRBJ1-6; weak D call: TRBD1 (5 bases). The CDR3 runs 17 residues. The germline V gene encodes CDR1 SGHRS and CDR2 YFSETQ. Between the trimmed V and J ends, which lost 0 bases and 6 bases, there was a span of 16 bases. CDR3 residues: CASSLELGTSTNSPLHF. The DNA for the CDR3 is TGCGCCAGCAGCTTGGAACTCGGGACCTCAACTAATTCACCCCTCCACTTT. Combining the CDR3 with reference TRBV5-1 and TRBJ1-6 gives the whole variable domain KAGVTQTPRYLIKTRGQQVTLSCSPISGHRSVSWYQQTPGQGLQFLFEYFSETQRNKGNFPGRFSGRQFSNSRSEMNVSTLELGDSALYLCASSLELGTSTNSPLHFGNGTRLTVT.

This clonotype has just a few counts. V and J are TRBV20-1 and TRBJ1-6; 9 bases align to TRBD1. The CDR3 extends over 14 amino acids. With V trimmed by 2 bases and J by 8 bases, 4 bases remained unmatched. CDR1 and CDR2 from the germline V gene are DFQATT and SNEGSKA (reference sequence). CDR3 region: CSARRQGGDSPLHF. Written as DNA, the CDR3 is TGCAGTGCTAGAAGACAGGGGGGGGATTCACCCCTCCACTTT.

This clonotype occurred a few times. The J gene is TRBJ1-5, the V gene TRBV20-1; D not resolved. The CDR3 is 15 residues long. Per germline, CDR1 DFQATT and CDR2 SNEGSKA (reference sequence). V lost 0 bases, J lost 3 bases, and 12 bases lay in between. The CDR3 DNA follows: TGCAGTGCTAGAGAAAGGGCAGGCGTCAATCAGCCCCAGCATTTT. Its protein is CSARERAGVNQPQHF.

The chain couples TRBV9 to TRBJ2-3; D gene ambiguous. This CDR3 comprises 15 residues. Trimming took 0 bases from V and 0 from J, leaving 8 bases between them. Germline assignment: CDR1 SGDLS and CDR2 YYNGEE. CDR3 sequence reads: CASSVGWGSTDTQYF. The CDR3 DNA follows: TGTGCCAGCAGCGTAGGGTGGGGTAGCACAGATACGCAGTATTTT.

This chain uses TRBV9 with TRBJ2-1; perhaps TRBD1 as D (5 bases). This CDR3 is built from 15 residues. Trimming took 0 bases from V and 8 from J, leaving 15 bases between them. CDR1 is SGDLS, CDR2 YYNGEE, per germline. CDR3 DNA: TGTGCCAGCAGCGTAGCTGGGCAGGGTGTCGATGAGCAGTTCTTC. It translates to CASSVAGQGVDEQFF.

The chain recombines TRBV9 with TRBJ2-1; TRBD1 matches 11 bases. The V and J ends lost 0 bases and 6 bases, in that order; junction bases with no gene match: 5. The CDR3 is 16 amino acids. CDR1 and CDR2 (germline): SGDLS, YYNGEE. CDR3 sequence: CASSVAGTGGSNEQFF. The DNA of the CDR3 is TGTGCCAGCAGCGTAGCGGGGACAGGGGGGAGCAATGAGCAGTTCTTC.

The sample holds many counts of this clonotype. This chain links TRBV4-1 with TRBJ2-7, with D uncertain. V was shortened by 0 bases and J by 2 bases, with 11 bases between the two germline ends. The CDR3 covers 15 residues. From germline, CDR1 is MGHRA and CDR2 YSYEKL. The CDR3 nucleotides read TGCGCCAGCAGCCAAGAATGGGCCGCAGCCTACGAGCAGTACTTC. It specifies CASSQEWAAAYEQYF.

This chain connects TRBV12-3 or TRBV12-4 to TRBJ2-3, with 8 bases fitting TRBD2. The CDR3 totals 14 residues. The J segment lost 2 bases and the V segment lost 10 bases, leaving 8 bases of the junction unmatched. CDR3 bases: TGTGCCACTCTGAAGCGGGGGATCACAGATACGCAGTATTTT. Its protein product is CATLKRGITDTQYF.

The chain carries TRBV6-2 or TRBV6-3 and TRBJ2-5, with D unresolved. CDR1 is MNHEY and CDR2 is SVGEGT in the germline V gene. Trimming stripped 4 bases from V and 11 bases from J, with 17 bases between. The CDR3 contains 13 residues. The CDR3 bases are TGTGCCAGCAGTTCCCGACTCGCCGGTGAGCAGTACTTC. This translates into CASSSRLAGEQYF.

The rearrangement joins TRBV20-1 to TRBJ2-1; 14 nucleotides line up with TRBD2. Trimming took 1 base from V and 6 from J; bases not matched to a gene: 5. Germline assignment: CDR1 DFQATT and CDR2 SNEGSKA (reference sequence). The CDR3 is 16 residues long. The DNA for the CDR3 is TGCAGTGCTAGAGCCCGGGGGACTAGCGGGAGCAATGAGCAGTTCTTC. Translation: CSARARGTSGSNEQFF.

In its sample, this clonotype was seen a few times. CDR3 region: CASSRWTAGGRVDEQYF. The CDR3 DNA is TGTGCCAGCAGCCGTTGGACTGCTGGTGGGAGAGTCGACGAGCAGTACTTC. This rearrangement joins TRBV3-1 to TRBJ2-7; TRBD2 is a possible D gene (5 bases). The ends were cut back, 4 bases at V and 5 bases at J, with 24 bases in the middle. From germline, CDR1 is LGHDT and CDR2 YNNKEL (reference sequence). The CDR3 spans 17 residues.

This clonotype was counted between two and nine times. The chain joins TRBV12-3 or TRBV12-4 to TRBJ2-7, with 11 bases identical to TRBD2. Trimming took 4 bases from V and 2 from J; bases not matched to a gene: 10. The CDR3 is made up of 17 amino acids. CDR3 DNA sequence: TGTGCCAGCAGTTGGAATAAGGGACTAGCGGAAACCTACGAGCAGTACTTC. Protein product: CASSWNKGLAETYEQYF.

This clonotype was counted a few times. The genes are TRBV6-6 and TRBJ2-3, with 10 bases aligning to TRBD2. Germline V gives CDR1 MNHNY, CDR2 SVGAGI (reference sequence). The CDR3 contains 16 residues. Germline trimming cut 5 bases from V and 4 bases from J; bases unmatched to any gene: 9. The CDR3 spells CASSRALAGGSDTQYF. As DNA, the CDR3 is TGTGCCAGCAGTCGCGCCTTAGCGGGAGGATCAGATACGCAGTATTTT.

The V gene is TRBV10-3, the J gene TRBJ2-7, with no clear D. The CDR3 runs to 13 residues. CDR1 ENHRY and CDR2 SYGVKD come from the germline V gene. V was cut by 2 bases and J by 2 bases, with 7 bases left in between. The CDR3 reads CAISERYAYEQYF. In DNA form, the CDR3 reads TGTGCCATCAGTGAGCGATACGCCTACGAGCAGTACTTC.

The rearrangement joins TRBV18 to TRBJ2-7; D is perhaps TRBD2 (6 bases). V was shortened by 6 bases and J by 7 bases, with 22 bases between the two germline ends. The CDR3 extends over 15 amino acids. CDR1 is KGHSH and CDR2 is LQKENI in the germline V gene. The CDR3 here is CASSPGLAPIDEQYF. As DNA, the CDR3 is TGTGCCAGCTCCCCCGGGCTAGCGCCTATCGATGAGCAGTACTTC.

Only a few counts were recorded for this clonotype. The junction departs from germline at one end; a sequencing error may be responsible. This rearrangement joins TRBV20-1 to TRBJ2-3, with 12 bases matching TRBD2. Germline CDR1 reads DFQATT; CDR2 reads SNEGSKA (reference sequence). CDR3 length: 18 residues. CDR3 in amino acids: CSTKPSGGASGFTNTQYF. The CDR3, as DNA: TGCAGTACAAAGCCTAGCGGGGGGGCCAGTGGTTTCACAAATACGCAGTATTTT.

On this clonotype itself: Sequence at one end of the junction differs from germline and may be a read error. V and J are TRBV25-1 and TRBJ2-1, with 11 bases that match TRBD1. The CDR3 has 15 amino acids. CDR1 is MGHDK, CDR2 SYGVNS, per germline. For the CDR3, the DNA is TGTGCCAACAGTGAGGGACAGGGGGGAATTGATGAGCAGTTCTTC. Its translation is CANSEGQGGIDEQFF.

This clonotype appeared a few times. The CDR3 sequence is CASSVAAYSYEQYF. In DNA form, the CDR3 reads TGTGCCAGCAGCGTAGCGGCCTATTCCTACGAGCAGTACTTC. The genes are TRBV9 and TRBJ2-7, with unresolved D. CDR3 length: 14 residues. Between the trimmed V and J ends, which lost 0 bases and 1 base, there was a span of 8 bases. CDR1 is SGDLS and CDR2 is YYNGEE in the germline V gene.

This clonotype was detected a few times. The chain combines TRBV7-2 with TRBJ2-1; 10 bases match TRBD2. Per germline, CDR1 SGHTA and CDR2 FQGNSA. V was pared by 5 bases and J by 5 bases, with 3 bases of the junction left unmatched. There are 14 residues in the CDR3. In nucleotides, the CDR3 is TGTGCCAGCAGCAAAGGGACTAGCGACAATGAGCAGTTCTTC. Its translation: CASSKGTSDNEQFF.

The table lists this clonotype with a few counts. V is TRBV6-6 and J is TRBJ2-7, with unresolved D. The CDR3 is 15 residues long. The germline gives CDR1 MNHNY, CDR2 SVGAGI (reference sequence). Trimming removed 2 bases at V and 2 bases at J, with 13 bases between. The CDR3 loop reads CASSYPSVATYEQYF. CDR3 coding DNA: TGTGCCAGCAGTTACCCCTCGGTGGCCACCTACGAGCAGTACTTC.